This record concerns one T cell receptor (beta chain) sequence. Which antigen it targets is not known. No base quality information exists; no much larger clone differs at one position. The sample belongs to a study of T-cell memory formation after mild COVID-19 (dated by TCRdb to about 2021). With respect to the entire study: TCR sequence clusters from the two donors were largely donor specific. T-cell clones expanding and contracting after mild COVID-19 in a couple of donors were tracked by longitudinal TCRalpha and TCRbeta repertoire sequencing. The cohort comprised two young, previously healthy adult volunteers, one female and one male.

From a lookup of the germline V gene (reference sequence), CDR1 and CDR2 are DFQATT and SNEGSKA. The junction shows trimming of 3 bases on V and 4 bases on J, plus 11 bases between the germline ends. The cysteine opens and the phenylalanine closes a CDR3 of 13 amino acids. The DNA shown is the 39-base CDR3, in frame from base 1. Findings and caveats that apply to the study as a whole: Only a couple of mild cases were covered by the study, and larger cohorts that include severe cases with pre-infection samples were considered necessary. Some responding clones were detected in pre-infection memory, suggesting pre-existing cross-reactive memory T cells joined the SARS-CoV-2 response. Balanced CD4/CD8 phenotypes were observed for clones contracting from day 15 to 85, whereas a bias towards CD4+ was observed for a second wave of clones expanding from day 15 to 37. Contracting CD4+ clones were found mainly in CM and EM memory subsets, while CD8+ clones were enriched in EMRA. SARS-CoV-2 specificity of the second-wave clones peaking on day 37 was not confirmed.

The sequencer listed for this sample is Illumina NovaSeq 6000. TCRalpha and TCRbeta cDNA libraries were built by 5'RACE with constant-segment primers, adding sample barcodes and unique molecular identifiers. Trizol reagent was used to extract RNA from every sample. Libraries were amplified in two PCR steps, with a second sample barcode and Illumina TruSeq adapters added in the second step. Libraries were sequenced on an Illumina NovaSeq with 2 x 150 bp paired-end reads. The authors processed their data as follows. Demultiplexing of reads and collapsing into UMI-guided consensus sequences were performed with migec v1.2.7. Using mixcr v2.1.11, UMI consensuses were aligned to TRA and TRB V and J templates and then assembled into clonotypes. Expanded or contracted clonotypes were those called significant by both edgeR and NoisET, with noise models trained on biological replicates. edgeR calls used a false discovery rate-adjusted p below 0.01 and a log2 fold-change threshold of 1. As an exploratory analysis of dynamics, max-normalized trajectories of the 1000 most abundant clonotypes were examined by PCA with hierarchical clustering. Each responding clone was given a CD4 or CD8 phenotype based on the CD4+ and CD8+ repertoires, which had been sequenced separately. The public reads were reanalyzed by TCRdb: fastp trimming at Q25, MiXCR alignment, in-frame beta chains only. Every CDR3 protein is listed once, alongside the most common genes and DNA of its rows. The V and J calls and clone size come from TCRdb's table, not from the authors' own analysis. Counted in this sample were 300,000 to 400,000 distinct CDR3 sequences; 25% to 30% of them appeared once. Of the sample, about 13% falls within the top ten clones.

Ficoll-Paque density gradient centrifugation was used to isolate PBMCs. The TCR comes from an adult woman who had mild COVID-19 (a few samples of this study predate the infection). The sample titles of this study are shuffled in the database, so cell type and time point are left out; the donor was told from shared clones. Material: PBMCs or a T cell subset sorted from them (not recorded which). This chain joins TRBV20-1 to TRBJ2-3; a weak D assignment points to TRBD2 (6 bases agree). The CDR3 loop reads CSASRSGADTQYF. The bases are TGCAGTGCTAGCCGCTCGGGAGCAGATACGCAGTATTTT.